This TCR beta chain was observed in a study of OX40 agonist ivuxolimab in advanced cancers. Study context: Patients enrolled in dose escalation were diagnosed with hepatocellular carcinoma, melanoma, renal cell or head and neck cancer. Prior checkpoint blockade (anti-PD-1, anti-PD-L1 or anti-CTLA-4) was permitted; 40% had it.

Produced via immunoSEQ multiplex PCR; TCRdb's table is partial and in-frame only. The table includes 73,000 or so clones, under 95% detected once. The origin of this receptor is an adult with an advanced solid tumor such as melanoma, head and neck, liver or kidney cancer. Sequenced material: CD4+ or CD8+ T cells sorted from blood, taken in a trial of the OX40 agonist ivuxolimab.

CDR3 protein: CAWSAGTGLNEQYF. CDR3 nucleotides: TGTGCCTGGAGCGCTGGGACAGGGTTAAACGAGCAGTACTTC. The chain uses TRBV30 and TRBJ2-7; 9 bases map to TRBD1. This CDR3 is 14 amino acids long. With 3 bases clipped from V and 5 bases from J, the junction kept 8 bases outside the gene matches. Germline CDR1 is GTSNPN and CDR2 is SVGIG (reference sequence).